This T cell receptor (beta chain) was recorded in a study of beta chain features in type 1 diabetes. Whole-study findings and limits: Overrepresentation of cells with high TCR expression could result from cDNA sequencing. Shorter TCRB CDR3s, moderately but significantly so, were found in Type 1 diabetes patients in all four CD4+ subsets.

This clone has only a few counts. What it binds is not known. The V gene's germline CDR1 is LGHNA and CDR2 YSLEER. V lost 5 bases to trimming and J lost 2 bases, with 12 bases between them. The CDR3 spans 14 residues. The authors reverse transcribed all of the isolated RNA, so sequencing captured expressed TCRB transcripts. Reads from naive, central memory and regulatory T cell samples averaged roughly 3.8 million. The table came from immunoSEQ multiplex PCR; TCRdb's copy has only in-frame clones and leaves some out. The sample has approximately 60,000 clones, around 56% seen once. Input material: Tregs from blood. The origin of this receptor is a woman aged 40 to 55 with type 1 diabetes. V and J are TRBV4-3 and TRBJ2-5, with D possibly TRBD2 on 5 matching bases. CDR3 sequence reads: CASSLSGGQETQYF. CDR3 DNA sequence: TGCGCCAGCAGCTTGAGTGGAGGTCAAGAGACCCAGTACTTC.